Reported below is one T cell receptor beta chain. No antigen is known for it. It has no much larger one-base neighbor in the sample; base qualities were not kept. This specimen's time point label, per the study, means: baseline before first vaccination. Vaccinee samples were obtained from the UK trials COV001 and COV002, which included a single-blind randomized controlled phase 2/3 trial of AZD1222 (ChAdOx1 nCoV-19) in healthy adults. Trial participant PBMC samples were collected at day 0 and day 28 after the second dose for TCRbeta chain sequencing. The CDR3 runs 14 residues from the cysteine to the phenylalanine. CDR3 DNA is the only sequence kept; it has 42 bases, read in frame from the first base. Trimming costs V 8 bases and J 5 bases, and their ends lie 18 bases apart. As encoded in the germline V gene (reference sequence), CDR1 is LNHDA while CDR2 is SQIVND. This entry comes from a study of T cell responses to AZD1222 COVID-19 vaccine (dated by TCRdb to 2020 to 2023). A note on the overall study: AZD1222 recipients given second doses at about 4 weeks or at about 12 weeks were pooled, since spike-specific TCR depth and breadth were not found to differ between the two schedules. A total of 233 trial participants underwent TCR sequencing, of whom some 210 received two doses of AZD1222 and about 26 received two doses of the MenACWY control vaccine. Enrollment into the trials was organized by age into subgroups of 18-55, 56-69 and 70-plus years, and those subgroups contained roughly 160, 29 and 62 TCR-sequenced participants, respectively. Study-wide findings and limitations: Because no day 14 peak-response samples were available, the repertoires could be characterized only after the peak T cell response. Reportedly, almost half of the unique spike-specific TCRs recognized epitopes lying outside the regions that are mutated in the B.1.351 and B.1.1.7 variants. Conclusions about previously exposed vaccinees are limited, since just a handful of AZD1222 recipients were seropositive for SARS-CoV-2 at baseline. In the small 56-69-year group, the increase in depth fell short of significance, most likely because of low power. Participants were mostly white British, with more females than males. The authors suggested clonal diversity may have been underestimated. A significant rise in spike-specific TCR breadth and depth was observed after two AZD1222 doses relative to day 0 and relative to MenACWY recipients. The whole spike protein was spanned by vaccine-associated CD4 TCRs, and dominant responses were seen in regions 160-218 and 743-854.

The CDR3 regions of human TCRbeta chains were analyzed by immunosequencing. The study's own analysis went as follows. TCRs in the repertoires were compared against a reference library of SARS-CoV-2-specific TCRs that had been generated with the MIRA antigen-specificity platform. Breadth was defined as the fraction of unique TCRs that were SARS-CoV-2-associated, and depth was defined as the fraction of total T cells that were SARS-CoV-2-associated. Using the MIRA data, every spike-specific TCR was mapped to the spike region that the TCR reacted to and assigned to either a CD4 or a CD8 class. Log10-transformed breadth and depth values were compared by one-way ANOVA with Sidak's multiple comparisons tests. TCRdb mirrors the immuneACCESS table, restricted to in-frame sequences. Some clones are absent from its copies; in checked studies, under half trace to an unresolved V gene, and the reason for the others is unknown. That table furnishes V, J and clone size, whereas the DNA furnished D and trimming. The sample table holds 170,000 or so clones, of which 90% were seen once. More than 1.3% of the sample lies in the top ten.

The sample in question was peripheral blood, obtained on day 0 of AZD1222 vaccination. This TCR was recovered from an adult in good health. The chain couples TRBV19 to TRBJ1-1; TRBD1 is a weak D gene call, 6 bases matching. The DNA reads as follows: TGTGCCAGTCTCCGATGGGGGCAGGGTACTGAAGCTTTCTTT. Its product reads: CASLRWGQGTEAFF. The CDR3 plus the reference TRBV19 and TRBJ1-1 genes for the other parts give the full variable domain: DGGITQSPKYLFRKEGQNVTLSCEQNLNHDAMYWYRQDPGQGLRLIYYSQIVNDFQKGDIAEGYSVSREKKESFPLTVTSAQKNPTAFYLCASLRWGQGTEAFFGQGTRLTVV.